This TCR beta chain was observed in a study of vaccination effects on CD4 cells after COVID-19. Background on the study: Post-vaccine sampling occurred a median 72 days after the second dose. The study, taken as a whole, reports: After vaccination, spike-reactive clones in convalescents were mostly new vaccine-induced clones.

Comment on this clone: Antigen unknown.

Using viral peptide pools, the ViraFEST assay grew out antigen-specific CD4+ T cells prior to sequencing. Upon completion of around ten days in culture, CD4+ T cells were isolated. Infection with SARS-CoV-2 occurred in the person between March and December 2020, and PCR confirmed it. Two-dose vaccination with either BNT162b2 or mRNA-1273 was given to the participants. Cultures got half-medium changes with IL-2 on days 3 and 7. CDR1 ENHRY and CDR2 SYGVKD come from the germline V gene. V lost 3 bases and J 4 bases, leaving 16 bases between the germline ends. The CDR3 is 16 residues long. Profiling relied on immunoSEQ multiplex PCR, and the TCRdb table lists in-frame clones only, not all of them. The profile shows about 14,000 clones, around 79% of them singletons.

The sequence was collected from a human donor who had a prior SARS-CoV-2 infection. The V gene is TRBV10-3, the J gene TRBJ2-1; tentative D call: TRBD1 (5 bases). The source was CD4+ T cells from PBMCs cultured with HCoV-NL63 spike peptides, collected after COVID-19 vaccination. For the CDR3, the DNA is TGTGCCATCAGTGACCTTTTAAGGGGCGAATACAATGAGCAGTTCTTC. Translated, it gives CAISDLLRGEYNEQFF.